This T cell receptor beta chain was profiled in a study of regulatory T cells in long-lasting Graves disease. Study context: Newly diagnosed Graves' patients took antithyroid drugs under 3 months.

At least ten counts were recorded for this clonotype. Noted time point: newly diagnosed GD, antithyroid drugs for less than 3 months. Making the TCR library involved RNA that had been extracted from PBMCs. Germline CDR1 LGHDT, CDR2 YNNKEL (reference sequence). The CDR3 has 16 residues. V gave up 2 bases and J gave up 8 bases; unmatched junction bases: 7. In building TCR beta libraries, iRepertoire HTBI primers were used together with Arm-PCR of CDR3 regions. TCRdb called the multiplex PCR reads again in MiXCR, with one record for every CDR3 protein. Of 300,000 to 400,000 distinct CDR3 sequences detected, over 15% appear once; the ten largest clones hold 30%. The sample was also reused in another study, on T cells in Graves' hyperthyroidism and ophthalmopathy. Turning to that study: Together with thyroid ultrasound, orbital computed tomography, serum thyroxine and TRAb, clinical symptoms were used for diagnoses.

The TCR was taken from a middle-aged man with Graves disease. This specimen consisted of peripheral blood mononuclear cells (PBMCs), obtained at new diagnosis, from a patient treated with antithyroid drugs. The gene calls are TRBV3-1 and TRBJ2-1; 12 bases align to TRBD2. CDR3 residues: CASSQTRLAGAHEQFF. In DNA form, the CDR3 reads TGTGCCAGCAGCCAAACTAGACTAGCGGGGGCCCATGAGCAGTTCTTC.